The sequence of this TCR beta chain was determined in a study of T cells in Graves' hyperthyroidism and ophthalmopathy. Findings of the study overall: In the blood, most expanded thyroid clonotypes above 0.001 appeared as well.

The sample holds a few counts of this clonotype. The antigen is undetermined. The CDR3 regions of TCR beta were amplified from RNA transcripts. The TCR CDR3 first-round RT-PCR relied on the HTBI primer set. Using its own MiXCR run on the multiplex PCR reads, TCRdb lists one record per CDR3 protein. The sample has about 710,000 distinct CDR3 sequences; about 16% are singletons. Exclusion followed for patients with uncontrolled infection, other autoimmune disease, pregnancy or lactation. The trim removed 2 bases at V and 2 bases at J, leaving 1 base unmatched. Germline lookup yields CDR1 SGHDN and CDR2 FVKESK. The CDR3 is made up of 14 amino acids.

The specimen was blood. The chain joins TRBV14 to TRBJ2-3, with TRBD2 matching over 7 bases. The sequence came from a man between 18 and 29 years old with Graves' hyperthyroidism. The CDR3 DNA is TGTGCCAGCAGCCAACTAGCGGACACAGATACGCAGTATTTT. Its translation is CASSQLADTDTQYF.